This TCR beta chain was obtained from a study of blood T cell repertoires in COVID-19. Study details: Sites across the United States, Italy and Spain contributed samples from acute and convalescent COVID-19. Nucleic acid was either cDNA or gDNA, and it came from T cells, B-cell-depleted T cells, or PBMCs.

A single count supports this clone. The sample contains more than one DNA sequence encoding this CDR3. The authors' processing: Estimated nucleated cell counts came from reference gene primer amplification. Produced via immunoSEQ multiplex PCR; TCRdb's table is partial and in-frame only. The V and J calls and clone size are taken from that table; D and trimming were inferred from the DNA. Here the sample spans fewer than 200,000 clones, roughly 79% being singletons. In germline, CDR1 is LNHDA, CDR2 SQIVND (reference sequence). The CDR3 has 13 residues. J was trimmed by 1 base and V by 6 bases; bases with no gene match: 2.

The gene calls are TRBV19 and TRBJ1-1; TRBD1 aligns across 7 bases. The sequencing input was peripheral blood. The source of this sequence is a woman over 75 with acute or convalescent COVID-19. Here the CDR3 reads CASRRTGNTEAFF. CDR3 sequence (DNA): TGTGCCAGTAGACGGACAGGGAACACTGAAGCTTTCTTT.